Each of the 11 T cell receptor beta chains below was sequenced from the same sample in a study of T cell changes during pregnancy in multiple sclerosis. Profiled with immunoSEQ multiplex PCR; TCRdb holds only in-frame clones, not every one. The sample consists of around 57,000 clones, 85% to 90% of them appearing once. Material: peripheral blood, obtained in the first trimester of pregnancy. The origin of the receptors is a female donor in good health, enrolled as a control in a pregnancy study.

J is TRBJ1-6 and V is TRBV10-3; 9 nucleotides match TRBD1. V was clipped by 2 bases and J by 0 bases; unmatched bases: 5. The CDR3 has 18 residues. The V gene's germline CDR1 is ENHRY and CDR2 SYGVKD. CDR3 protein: CAISETPGQGSYNSPLHF. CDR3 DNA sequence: TGTGCCATCAGTGAGACGCCGGGACAGGGCTCCTATAATTCACCCCTCCACTTT.

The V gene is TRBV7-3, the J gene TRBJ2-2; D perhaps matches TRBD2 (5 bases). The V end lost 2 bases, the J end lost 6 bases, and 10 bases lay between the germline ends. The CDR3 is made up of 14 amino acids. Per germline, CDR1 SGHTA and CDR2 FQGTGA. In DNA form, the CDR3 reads TGTGCCAGCAGCTTAGACCGACTATCCGGGGAGCTGTTTTTT. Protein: CASSLDRLSGELFF.

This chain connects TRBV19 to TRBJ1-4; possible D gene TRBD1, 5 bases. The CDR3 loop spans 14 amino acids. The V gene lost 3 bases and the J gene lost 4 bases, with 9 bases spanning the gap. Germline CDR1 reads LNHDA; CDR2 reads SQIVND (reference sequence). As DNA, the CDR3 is TGTGCCAGTAGTATTAGACAGCATAATGAAAAACTGTTTTTT. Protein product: CASSIRQHNEKLFF.

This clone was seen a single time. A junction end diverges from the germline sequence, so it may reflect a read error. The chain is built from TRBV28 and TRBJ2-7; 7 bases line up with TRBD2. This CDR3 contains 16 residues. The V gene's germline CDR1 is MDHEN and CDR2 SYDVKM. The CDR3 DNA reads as TGTGCCAGCAGTTTAAGAGCGGGATCCAACTCCCACGAGCAGTACTTC. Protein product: CASSLRAGSNSHEQYF.

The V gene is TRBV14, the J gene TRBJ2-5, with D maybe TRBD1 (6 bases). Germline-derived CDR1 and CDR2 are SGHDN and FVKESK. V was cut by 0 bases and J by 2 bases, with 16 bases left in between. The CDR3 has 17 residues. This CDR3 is CASSQDRGLRGQETQYF. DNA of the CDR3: TGTGCCAGCAGCCAAGATAGAGGCCTCAGGGGACAAGAGACCCAGTACTTC.

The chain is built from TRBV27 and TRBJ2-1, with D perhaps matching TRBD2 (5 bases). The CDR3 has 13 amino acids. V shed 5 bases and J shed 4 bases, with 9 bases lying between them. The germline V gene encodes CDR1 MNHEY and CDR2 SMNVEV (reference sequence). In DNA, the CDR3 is TGTGCCAGCAGTCCTGGGAGATACAATGAGCAGTTCTTC. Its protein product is CASSPGRYNEQFF.

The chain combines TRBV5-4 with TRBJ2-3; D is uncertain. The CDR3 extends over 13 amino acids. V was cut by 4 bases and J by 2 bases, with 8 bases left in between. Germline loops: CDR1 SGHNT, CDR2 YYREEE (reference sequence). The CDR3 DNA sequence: TGTGCCAGCAGCACCAGATTCACAGATACGCAGTATTTT. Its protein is CASSTRFTDTQYF.

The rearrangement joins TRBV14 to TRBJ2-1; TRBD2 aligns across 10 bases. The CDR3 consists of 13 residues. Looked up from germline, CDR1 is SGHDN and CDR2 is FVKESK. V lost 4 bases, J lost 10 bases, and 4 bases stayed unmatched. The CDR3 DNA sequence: TGTGCCAGCAGCCCCGGGACTAGCGAGGAGCAGTTCTTC. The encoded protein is CASSPGTSEEQFF.

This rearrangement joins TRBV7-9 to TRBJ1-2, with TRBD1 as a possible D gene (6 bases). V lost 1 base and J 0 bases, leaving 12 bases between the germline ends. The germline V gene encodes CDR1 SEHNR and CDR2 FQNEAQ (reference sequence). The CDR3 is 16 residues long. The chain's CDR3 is CASSLDADSTNYGYTF. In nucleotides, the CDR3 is TGTGCCAGCAGCTTAGATGCGGACAGCACTAACTATGGCTACACCTTC.

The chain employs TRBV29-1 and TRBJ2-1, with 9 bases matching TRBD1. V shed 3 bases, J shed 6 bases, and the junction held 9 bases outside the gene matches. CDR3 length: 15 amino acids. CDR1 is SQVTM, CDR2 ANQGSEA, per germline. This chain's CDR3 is CSVDYGTGFVNEQFF. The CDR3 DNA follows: TGCAGCGTTGATTATGGGACAGGGTTTGTCAATGAGCAGTTCTTC.

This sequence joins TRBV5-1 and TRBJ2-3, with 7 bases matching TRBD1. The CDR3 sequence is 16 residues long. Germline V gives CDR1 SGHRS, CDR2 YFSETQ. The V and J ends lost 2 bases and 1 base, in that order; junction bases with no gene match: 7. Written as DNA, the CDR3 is TGCGCCAGCAGCTTTTCCGGGACAGACGGCACAGATACGCAGTATTTT. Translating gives CASSFSGTDGTDTQYF.